This T cell receptor beta chain is drawn from a study of blood T cells in healthy people across ages. A J-beta primer mix and a sample-barcoded 5' primer were used in a second PCR of about 6 to 12 cycles. Each CDR3 protein is one row after TCRdb ran MiXCR on the 5' RACE reads. The table has more than 800,000 distinct CDR3 sequences, around 28% seen once. The length of the CDR3 is 14 residues. The V end was cut by 8 bases, the J end by 0 bases, with 13 bases between. The V and J genes are TRBV12-3 or TRBV12-4 and TRBJ1-2, with a possible D match to TRBD1 (5 bases). Sequencing was done on a sample of blood. The TCR originated in an elderly woman in good health. The CDR3 DNA reads as TGTGCCAGCGCAGGGATGGGTCCTAACTATGGCTACACCTTC. This encodes CASAGMGPNYGYTF.